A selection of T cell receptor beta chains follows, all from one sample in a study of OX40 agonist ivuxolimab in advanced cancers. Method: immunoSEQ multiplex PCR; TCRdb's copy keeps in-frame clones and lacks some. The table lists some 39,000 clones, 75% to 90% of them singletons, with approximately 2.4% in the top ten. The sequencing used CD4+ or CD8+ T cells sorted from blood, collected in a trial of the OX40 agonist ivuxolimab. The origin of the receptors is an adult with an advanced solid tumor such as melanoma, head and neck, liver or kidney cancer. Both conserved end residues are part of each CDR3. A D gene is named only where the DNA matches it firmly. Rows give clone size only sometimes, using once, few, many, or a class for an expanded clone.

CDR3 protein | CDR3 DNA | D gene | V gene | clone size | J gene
CASSLVVGAGTEAFF | TGCGCCAGCAGCTTGGTTGTGGGTGCGGGGACTGAAGCTTTCTTT | . | TRBV5-1 | . | TRBJ1-1
CASSESSETSFF | TGTGCCAGCAGTGAAAGTTCCGAGACTTCGTTCTTC | . | TRBV2 | . | TRBJ2-1
CASSYTDQLHTIYF | TGTGCCAGCAGTTACACGGACCAGTTGCACACCATATATTTT | . | TRBV6-5 | once | TRBJ1-3
CASSFGTTSGSVDTQYF | TGTGCCAGCAGCTTTGGGACCACTAGCGGGAGCGTGGATACGCAGTATTTT | TRBD2 | TRBV11-3 | . | TRBJ2-3
CASSLEGAFAGRETQYF | TGTGCCAGCAGCTTGGAAGGTGCGTTTGCGGGACGAGAGACCCAGTACTTC | . | TRBV5-6 | . | TRBJ2-5
CASSPRGSNQPQHF | TGTGCCAGCAGCCCCCGCGGATCCAATCAGCCCCAGCATTTT | . | TRBV7-2 | . | TRBJ1-5
CASSTWTSGRSHNEQFF | TGTGCCAGCAGCACCTGGACTAGCGGGAGGAGCCACAATGAGCAGTTCTTC | TRBD2 | TRBV5-4 | . | TRBJ2-1
CASSPLLAGGPDTQYF | TGTGCCAGCAGCCCCTTACTAGCGGGAGGTCCAGATACGCAGTATTTT | TRBD2 | TRBV11-2 | . | TRBJ2-3
CASTSANSYNEQFF | TGCGCCAGCACTAGCGCCAACTCCTACAATGAGCAGTTCTTC | . | TRBV5-1 | . | TRBJ2-1
CAWSIGYGTKRDTQYF | TGTGCCTGGAGTATCGGCTACGGGACCAAGAGAGATACGCAGTATTTT | . | TRBV30 | . | TRBJ2-3
CASSSSGQGYEQYF | TGTGCCAGCAGTTCGTCGGGACAGGGCTACGAGCAGTACTTC | TRBD1 | TRBV2 | . | TRBJ2-7
CASSPRTGGGYEQYF | TGTGCCAGCAGCCCCCGCACAGGGGGCGGGTACGAGCAGTACTTC | . | TRBV21-1 | once | TRBJ2-7
CASIGRGITEAFF | TGTGCCAGCATTGGAAGGGGTATCACTGAAGCTTTCTTT | . | TRBV2 | . | TRBJ1-1
CASAAEGGLSGNTIYF | TGTGCCAGCGCCGCGGAGGGGGGGCTCTCTGGAAACACCATATATTTT | . | TRBV2 | . | TRBJ1-3
CASTSAGAINTGELFF | TGCGCCAGCACTTCGGCGGGAGCTATTAACACCGGGGAGCTGTTTTTT | TRBD2 | TRBV5-1 | . | TRBJ2-2
CASGGLWDTEAFF | TGTGCCAGCGGGGGCCTCTGGGACACTGAAGCTTTCTTT | . | TRBV6-5 | . | TRBJ1-1
CASSSGQHEKEAFF | TGTGCCAGCAGTTCGGGACAGCATGAAAAGGAAGCTTTCTTT | TRBD1 | TRBV27 | . | TRBJ1-1
CASSFDTYNSPLHF | TGTGCCAGCAGCTTTGACACCTATAATTCACCCCTCCACTTT | . | TRBV5-6 | . | TRBJ1-6
CAWGRGWLSNYGYTF | TGTGCCTGGGGACGGGGATGGTTGTCGAACTATGGCTACACCTTC | . | TRBV30 | . | TRBJ1-2
CAISESWVAEAFF | TGTGCCATCAGTGAGTCCTGGGTAGCTGAAGCTTTCTTT | . | TRBV10-3 | . | TRBJ1-1
CASSPSGQVYSNQPQHF | TGTGCCAGCTCACCTAGTGGACAGGTGTATAGCAATCAGCCCCAGCATTTT | TRBD1 | TRBV18 | . | TRBJ1-5
CASSQRTSENGELFF | TGTGCCAGCAGCCAGCGGACTAGCGAAAACGGGGAGCTGTTTTTT | TRBD2 | TRBV14 | . | TRBJ2-2
CASSLMGRDISYEQYF | TGTGCCAGCAGCTTAATGGGACGGGACATCTCCTACGAGCAGTACTTC | . | TRBV7-6 | . | TRBJ2-7
CASSSRTEQFF | TGTGCCAGCAGCTCCCGGACAGAACAGTTCTTC | . | TRBV7-6 | . | TRBJ2-1
CASSYSLALNNEQFF | TGTGCCAGCAGTTACTCGCTTGCACTGAACAATGAGCAGTTCTTC | . | TRBV6-5 | . | TRBJ2-1
CASTPVGVASGNTIYF | TGTGCCAGCACCCCAGTGGGGGTTGCCTCTGGAAACACCATATATTTT | . | TRBV7-8 | . | TRBJ1-3
CASSESSGEVKLFF | TGTGCCAGCAGTGAAAGTAGTGGGGAGGTAAAACTGTTTTTT | . | TRBV2 | . | TRBJ1-4
CASSYLSASTGELFF | TGTGCCAGCAGTTACCTCAGCGCGTCCACCGGGGAGCTGTTTTTT | . | TRBV6-5 | . | TRBJ2-2
CASSGLAEETQYF | TGTGCCAGCAGTGGACTAGCAGAAGAGACCCAGTACTTC | TRBD2 | TRBV2 | . | TRBJ2-5
CASSSRGNGANVLTF | TGTGCCAGCAGCTCCCGGGGGAATGGGGCCAACGTCCTGACTTTC | . | TRBV7-9 | . | TRBJ2-6
CASSEARVNQPQHF | TGTGCCAGCAGTGAAGCTCGGGTAAATCAGCCCCAGCATTTT | . | TRBV2 | . | TRBJ1-5
CASSLEYRVMAGELFF | TGTGCCAGCAGCTTAGAATACAGGGTAATGGCCGGGGAGCTGTTTTTT | . | TRBV7-2 | . | TRBJ2-2
CASSLRNEQYF | TGTGCCAGCAGCTTACGCAACGAGCAGTACTTC | . | TRBV7-9 | few | TRBJ2-7
CASSPPGRGLSTEAFF | TGTGCCAGCTCACCACCCGGTCGGGGGCTGAGCACTGAAGCTTTCTTT | . | TRBV18 | . | TRBJ1-1
CAWSAGQGVANEQFF | TGTGCCTGGAGTGCGGGACAGGGGGTGGCAAATGAGCAGTTCTTC | TRBD1 | TRBV30 | . | TRBJ2-1
CASRAEREYQETQYF | TGTGCCAGCAGGGCCGAGCGGGAGTACCAAGAGACCCAGTACTTC | TRBD2 | TRBV7-2 | . | TRBJ2-5
CASRLGTGNNSPLHF | TGTGCCAGCAGACTCGGGACAGGGAATAATTCACCCCTCCACTTT | TRBD1 | TRBV7-9 | . | TRBJ1-6
CASSMFALHSNEQFF | TGTGCCAGCAGCATGTTCGCTTTACATTCCAATGAGCAGTTCTTC | . | TRBV11-3 | . | TRBJ2-1
CASSLAGNSYNEQFF | TGCGCCAGCAGTCTAGCGGGGAACTCCTACAATGAGCAGTTCTTC | TRBD2 | TRBV10-1 | . | TRBJ2-1
CASSLSGSFYNEQFF | TGCGCCAGCAGCCTTAGCGGGAGTTTCTACAATGAGCAGTTCTTC | TRBD2 | TRBV5-1 | . | TRBJ2-1
CASRDRASTDTQYF | TGTGCCAGTAGAGACAGGGCGAGCACAGATACGCAGTATTTT | TRBD1 | TRBV19 | . | TRBJ2-3
CASSFSGGGGELFF | TGTGCCAGCAGTTTCTCTGGAGGCGGCGGGGAGCTGTTTTTT | . | TRBV27 | once | TRBJ2-2
CASSFGSVGTGELFF | TGTGCCAGCAGCTTCGGGTCTGTAGGCACCGGGGAGCTGTTTTTT | . | TRBV11-3 | . | TRBJ2-2
CASGSAGRGYTF | TGTGCCAGCGGATCGGCAGGTAGAGGCTACACCTTC | . | TRBV6-5 | . | TRBJ1-2